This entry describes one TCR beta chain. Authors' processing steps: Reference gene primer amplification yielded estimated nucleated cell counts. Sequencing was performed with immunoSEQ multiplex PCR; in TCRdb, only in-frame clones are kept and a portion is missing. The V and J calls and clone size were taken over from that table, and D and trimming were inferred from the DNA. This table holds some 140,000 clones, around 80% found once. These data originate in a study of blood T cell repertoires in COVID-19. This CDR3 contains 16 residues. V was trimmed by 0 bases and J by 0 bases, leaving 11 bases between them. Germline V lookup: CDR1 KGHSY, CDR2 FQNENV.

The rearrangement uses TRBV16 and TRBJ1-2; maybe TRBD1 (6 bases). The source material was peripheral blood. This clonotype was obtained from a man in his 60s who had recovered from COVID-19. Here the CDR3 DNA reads TGTGCCAGCAGCCAATCGGGGGCACCCTCTAACTATGGCTACACCTTC. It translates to CASSQSGAPSNYGYTF. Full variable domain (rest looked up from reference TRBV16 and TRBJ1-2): GEEVAQTPKHLVRGEGQKAKLYCAPIKGHSYVFWYQQVLKNEFKFLISFQNENVFDETGMPKERFSAKCLPNSPCSLEIQATKLEDSAVYFCASSQSGAPSNYGYTFGSGTRLTVV.